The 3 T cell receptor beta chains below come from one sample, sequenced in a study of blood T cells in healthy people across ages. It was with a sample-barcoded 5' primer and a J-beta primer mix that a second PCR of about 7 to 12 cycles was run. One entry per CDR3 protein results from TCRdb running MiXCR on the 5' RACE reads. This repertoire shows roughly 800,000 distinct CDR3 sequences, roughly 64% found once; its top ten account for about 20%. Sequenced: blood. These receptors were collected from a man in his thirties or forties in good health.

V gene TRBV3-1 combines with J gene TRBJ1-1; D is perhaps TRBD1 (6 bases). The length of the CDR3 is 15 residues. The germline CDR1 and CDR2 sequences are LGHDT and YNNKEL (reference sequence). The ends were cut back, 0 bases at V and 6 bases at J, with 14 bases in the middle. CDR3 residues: CASSQDGTLGSEAFF. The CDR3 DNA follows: TGTGCCAGCAGCCAAGATGGGACACTCGGATCTGAAGCTTTCTTT.

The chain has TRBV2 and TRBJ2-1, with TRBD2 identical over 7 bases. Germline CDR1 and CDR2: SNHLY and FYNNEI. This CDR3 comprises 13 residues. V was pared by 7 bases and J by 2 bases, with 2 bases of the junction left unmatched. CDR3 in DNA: TGTGCCAGCAAAGCGGGGACCTACAATGAGCAGTTCTTC. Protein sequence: CASKAGTYNEQFF.

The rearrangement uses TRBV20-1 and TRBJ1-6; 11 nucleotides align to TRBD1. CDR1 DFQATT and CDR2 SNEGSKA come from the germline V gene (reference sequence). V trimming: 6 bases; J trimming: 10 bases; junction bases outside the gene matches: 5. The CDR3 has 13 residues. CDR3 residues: CSALGQGGSPLHF. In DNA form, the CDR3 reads TGCAGTGCCCTGGGACAGGGGGGATCACCCCTCCACTTT.